One sample yielded the 5 T cell receptor beta chains listed below, sequenced in a study of T cell responses to AZD1222 COVID-19 vaccine. Only in-frame clones appear in the TCRdb table, and some are missing; sequencing was by immunoSEQ multiplex PCR. The table includes fewer than 200,000 clones, approximately 86% detected once. Sequencing was performed on peripheral blood, taken 28 days after the second AZD1222 dose. Every receptor here comes from an adult who received the AZD1222 COVID-19 vaccine.

J is TRBJ2-1 and V is TRBV7-2, with 10 bases fitting TRBD2. CDR1 is SGHTA, CDR2 FQGNSA, per germline. V lost 5 bases, J lost 2 bases, and 6 bases stayed unmatched. The CDR3 extends over 16 amino acids. CDR3 residues: CASSLDSGGTYNEQFF. CDR3 in DNA: TGTGCCAGCAGCCTTGATAGCGGGGGGACCTACAATGAGCAGTTCTTC.

V usage is TRBV2 and J usage is TRBJ1-5; D is ambiguous. The CDR3 is 13 residues long. Germline CDR1 reads SNHLY; CDR2 reads FYNNEI. With 7 bases removed from V and 0 bases from J, the gap between germline ends came to 7 bases. The CDR3 coding sequence is TGTGCCAGCACGGGGAGTAGCAATCAGCCCCAGCATTTT. Translation: CASTGSSNQPQHF.

J is TRBJ1-6 and V is TRBV6-4; no clear D gene. Germline CDR1 is MRHNA and CDR2 is SNTAGT. V dropped 3 bases and J dropped 6 bases, with 9 bases sitting between them. The CDR3 runs to 14 residues. CDR3 sequence: CASSDGTSNSPLHF. The CDR3 region has the DNA TGTGCCAGCAGTGATGGTACTTCTAATTCACCCCTCCACTTT.

V is TRBV19 and J is TRBJ2-2, with no clear D. Germline V gene data show CDR1 as LNHDA and CDR2 as SQIVND (reference sequence). V was clipped by 3 bases and J by 10 bases, with 9 bases between them. This CDR3 is built from 12 residues. The CDR3: CASSIPALELFF. CDR3 DNA sequence: TGTGCCAGTAGTATCCCTGCGTTGGAGCTGTTTTTT.

The rearrangement uses TRBV6-5 and TRBJ2-5; no definite D call. The V gene lost 0 bases and the J gene lost 4 bases, with 9 bases spanning the gap. This CDR3 is built from 14 residues. Germline CDR1 and CDR2: MNHEY and SVGAGI. CDR3: CASSYSRAPETQYF. DNA for the CDR3: TGTGCCAGCAGTTACTCTCGAGCACCAGAGACCCAGTACTTC.